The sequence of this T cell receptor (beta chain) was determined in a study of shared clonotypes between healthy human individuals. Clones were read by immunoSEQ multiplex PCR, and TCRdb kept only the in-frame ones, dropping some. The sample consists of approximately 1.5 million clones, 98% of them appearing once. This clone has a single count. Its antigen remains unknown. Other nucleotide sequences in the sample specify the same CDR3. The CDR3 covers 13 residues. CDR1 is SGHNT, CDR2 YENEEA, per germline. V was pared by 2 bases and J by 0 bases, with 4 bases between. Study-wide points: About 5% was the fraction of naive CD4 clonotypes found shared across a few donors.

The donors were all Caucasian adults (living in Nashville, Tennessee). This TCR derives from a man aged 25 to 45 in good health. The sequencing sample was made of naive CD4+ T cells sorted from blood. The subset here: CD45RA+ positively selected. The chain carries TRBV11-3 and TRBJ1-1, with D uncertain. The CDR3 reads CASSLSVNTEAFF. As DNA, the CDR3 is TGTGCCAGCAGCTTAAGCGTGAACACTGAAGCTTTCTTT.